Below are 4 T cell receptor beta chains sequenced from a single sample in a study of T cells in Graves' hyperthyroidism and ophthalmopathy. What was amplified from RNA transcripts were TCR beta CDR3 regions. HTBI primers were employed in a first-round RT-PCR of the TCR CDR3. Using its own MiXCR run on the multiplex PCR reads, TCRdb lists one record per CDR3 protein. The sample includes hundreds of thousands of distinct CDR3 sequences, about 20% of them seen just once. Sequences were obtained from blood. Receptor source: a man younger than 45 with Graves' ophthalmopathy.

V and J are TRBV12-3 or TRBV12-4 and TRBJ1-1; D is undetermined. The ends were cut back, 3 bases at V and 8 bases at J, with 16 bases in the middle. The CDR3 runs 14 residues. The CDR3 nucleotides are TGTGCCAGCAGTTTGCCACTGAGCCGAAGAGAAGCTTTCTTT. Protein: CASSLPLSRREAFF.

This clonotype turned up a few times. The rearrangement uses TRBV20-1 and TRBJ2-7; a possible D gene is TRBD1 (6 bases). Per germline, CDR1 DFQATT and CDR2 SNEGSKA (reference sequence). The CDR3 runs 14 residues. V was cut by 1 base and J by 6 bases, with 16 bases left in between. The CDR3 DNA sequence: TGCAGTGCTAGAGTAGGGGGAGCCGGGCGCGAGCAGTACTTC. Protein: CSARVGGAGREQYF.

In this sample, this clonotype turned up many times. The J gene is TRBJ1-2, the V gene TRBV30, with 7 bases fitting TRBD1. The CDR3 covers 14 residues. Germline assignment: CDR1 GTSNPN and CDR2 SVGIG (reference sequence). Germline trimming cut 4 bases from V and 3 bases from J; bases unmatched to any gene: 8. The CDR3 sequence: CAWKSDTGDYGYTF. CDR3 in DNA: TGTGCCTGGAAATCCGATACAGGGGACTATGGCTACACCTTC.

The rearrangement joins TRBV11-2 to TRBJ2-7; 9 bases align to TRBD1. This CDR3 is built from 14 residues. Trimming at V came to 5 bases and at J to 3 bases, leaving 5 bases not matched to a gene. From germline, CDR1 is SGHAT and CDR2 FQNNGV. CDR3 protein: CASSNRDRVYEQYF. CDR3 nucleotides: TGTGCCAGCAGCAATAGGGACAGGGTCTACGAGCAGTACTTC.